The present entry profiles one T cell receptor (beta chain) with its context. Its antigen is not identified. Donors needed at least one pre-ART PBMC sample plus at least two post-ART samples. The data stem from a study of long-term antiretroviral therapy in people with HIV. Overall study findings and caveats: Clones showing expansion before ART dominated the repertoire at all time points. HIV repertoires spanned tighter CDR3 length ranges than controls did. Diversity measured after ART increased yet remained under transplant donor controls.

Germline V gene data show CDR1 as GTSNPN and CDR2 as SVGIG (reference sequence). Trimming removed 6 bases at V and 1 base at J, with 24 bases between. The CDR3 consists of 17 residues. They ran version v3.0 of the immunoSEQ assay at survey level. TCRdb keeps only in-frame clones here, not all; method: immunoSEQ multiplex PCR. Of about 27,000 clones listed, over 80% are singletons. Sequenced material: unsorted PBMCs, taken 0.8 years before starting antiretroviral therapy. The chain is built from TRBV30 and TRBJ1-2, with TRBD1 as a possible D gene (5 bases). The origin of this receptor is a man aged 18 to 35 with HIV. The CDR3 DNA reads as TGTGCCTGCACTAAAGGGACGGTTCAAACTTTTAACTATGGCTACACCTTC. As protein: CACTKGTVQTFNYGYTF.